Presented here are 23 T cell receptor beta chains from one specimen sequenced in a study of graft-versus-host responses after intestinal transplantation (TCRdb year 2021). To isolate intraepithelial and lamina propria lymphocytes from graft specimens, dithiothreitol, EDTA incubations and collagenase D digestion were used. The library relied on the immunoSEQ multiplex PCR assay. TCRdb obtained this table from immuneACCESS and retained in-frame rearrangements with V and J assigned. These tables miss some clones; where compared with another copy, unresolved V genes account for less than half of the shortfall, and the remainder is unexplained. Present in this sample are roughly 9,600 clones, 77% of which were seen just once. The ten largest make up 20% to 25% of the sample. Here the sequenced sample was ileum tissue, taken roughly 470 days after intestinal transplantation. Source of these receptors: a human patient who received an intestinal transplant, so some T cells may come from the graft donor.

The count of this clone is one. The gene calls are TRBV28 and TRBJ1-2; TRBD1 matches 7 bases. Trimming took 3 bases from V and 1 from J; bases not matched to a gene: 8. In germline, CDR1 is MDHEN, CDR2 SYDVKM. This CDR3 spans 16 amino acids. CDR3 coding DNA: TGTGCCAGCAGTTTCCCCCCGGGACAGATTAACTATGGCTACACCTTC. Translated: CASSFPPGQINYGYTF.

This sequence joins TRBV14 and TRBJ2-3; no clear D gene. The V end was cut by 3 bases, the J end by 5 bases, with 15 bases between. Germline CDR1 SGHDN, CDR2 FVKESK. This CDR3 region has 15 residues. CDR3 sequence (DNA): TGTGCCAGCAGCCAGTTGGGTCCCGGAAGAGATACGCAGTATTTT. Protein: CASSQLGPGRDTQYF.

This chain connects TRBV6-6 to TRBJ1-1; D not resolved. V was shortened by 3 bases and J by 1 base, with 6 bases between the two germline ends. The CDR3 runs 13 residues. The germline V gene encodes CDR1 MNHNY and CDR2 SVGAGI (reference sequence). The CDR3 protein is CASSYGGNTEAFF. The CDR3, as DNA: TGTGCCAGCAGTTATGGAGGGAACACTGAAGCTTTCTTT.

This chain joins TRBV7-7 and TRBJ2-1; tentative D call: TRBD2 (5 bases). V lost 2 bases to trimming and J lost 0 bases, with 8 bases between them. Germline V lookup: CDR1 SSHAT, CDR2 FNYEAQ (reference sequence). CDR3 length equals 15 residues. CDR3 region: CASSLTGSSYNEQFF. The CDR3 bases are TGTGCCAGCAGCTTAACGGGGAGCTCCTACAATGAGCAGTTCTTC.

The V call is TRBV27, the J call TRBJ2-3, with D possibly TRBD1 on 6 matching bases. The germline V gene encodes CDR1 MNHEY and CDR2 SMNVEV (reference sequence). Trimming pared 5 bases from V and 2 bases from J, leaving 14 bases between. This CDR3 region has 15 residues. The CDR3 loop reads CASSPRDTFTDTQYF. In nucleotides, the CDR3 is TGTGCCAGCAGTCCCCGGGACACCTTCACAGATACGCAGTATTTT.

The V and J genes are TRBV5-7 and TRBJ2-3; perhaps TRBD2 as D (7 bases). TRBV5-7 is recorded as an ORF, its role being uncertain. This CDR3 is built from 16 residues. The V gene lost 3 bases and the J gene lost 6 bases, with 20 bases spanning the gap. The CDR3 sequence is CASSSIWGGLVDTQYF. In DNA form, the CDR3 reads TGTGCCAGCAGCTCAATCTGGGGGGGCCTGGTGGATACGCAGTATTTT.

The chain is built from TRBV25-1 and TRBJ1-5, with a weak D call TRBD1 (6 bases). The CDR3 runs to 14 residues. V lost 3 bases and J 6 bases, leaving 12 bases between the germline ends. Germline lookup yields CDR1 MGHDK and CDR2 SYGVNS. DNA of the CDR3: TGTGCCAGCAGTGACCCGCCAGGGGTTCAGCCCCAGCATTTT. Protein sequence: CASSDPPGVQPQHF.

V and J are TRBV29-1 and TRBJ2-1; D is tentatively TRBD1 or TRBD2 (5 bases each). Trimming pared 7 bases from V and 8 bases from J, leaving 18 bases between. In germline, CDR1 is SQVTM, CDR2 ANQGSEA. There are 13 residues in the CDR3. The CDR3 sequence is CSGRGPIEDEQFF. In nucleotides, the CDR3 is TGCAGCGGTCGGGGACCTATTGAGGATGAGCAGTTCTTC.

This clone appeared a single time. This chain links TRBV5-1 with TRBJ2-1, with D uncertain. Trimming shortened V by 0 bases and J by 10 bases, and 17 bases separated the two germline ends. The CDR3 contains 15 residues. In germline, CDR1 is SGHRS, CDR2 YFSETQ. In DNA form, the CDR3 reads TGCGCCAGCAGCTTGGCCCAGCTAGTGAACGGGGAGCAGTTCTTC. Encoded protein: CASSLAQLVNGEQFF.

This chain links TRBV30 with TRBJ1-1; maybe TRBD1 (6 bases). The CDR3 covers 14 residues. Per germline, CDR1 GTSNPN and CDR2 SVGIG (reference sequence). V lost 4 bases to trimming and J lost 0 bases, with 12 bases between them. The CDR3 here is CAWTRDNMNTEAFF. The CDR3 DNA follows: TGTGCCTGGACCCGGGACAACATGAACACTGAAGCTTTCTTT.

The gene calls are TRBV6-1 and TRBJ2-5, with 9 positions matching TRBD2. This CDR3 contains 13 residues. V was clipped by 6 bases and J by 2 bases; unmatched bases: 1. Germline lookup yields CDR1 MNHNS and CDR2 SASEGT. The CDR3 region is CASRTSGQETQYF. The CDR3 nucleotides are TGTGCCAGCAGAACTAGCGGGCAAGAGACCCAGTACTTC.

J is TRBJ2-5 and V is TRBV7-3; no clear D gene. The CDR3 is 13 residues long. Trimming shortened V by 0 bases and J by 7 bases, and 9 bases separated the two germline ends. Germline CDR1 and CDR2: SGHTA and FQGTGA. The CDR3 region has the DNA TGTGCCAGCAGCTTAACGTGGTTCGGGACCCAGTACTTC. This translates into CASSLTWFGTQYF.

The rearrangement joins TRBV10-3 to TRBJ1-5, with 8 positions matching TRBD1. This CDR3 region has 14 residues. J gave up 6 bases and V 10 bases, and 11 bases lay outside the gene matches. CDR1 is ENHRY, CDR2 SYGVKD, per germline. CDR3 in DNA: TGTGCCACGAGTGACAGGGGAGGTAGTCAGCCCCAGCATTTT. It encodes CATSDRGGSQPQHF.

V usage is TRBV4-1 and J usage is TRBJ2-3; D is undetermined. There are 15 residues in the CDR3. The V and J ends lost 3 bases and 1 base respectively, with 11 bases between them. The germline V gene encodes CDR1 MGHRA and CDR2 YSYEKL. This CDR3 is CASSQQWAGTDTQYF. The CDR3, as DNA: TGCGCCAGCAGCCAGCAGTGGGCTGGCACAGATACGCAGTATTTT.

The gene calls are TRBV5-1 and TRBJ2-3; TRBD1 matches 8 bases. V was pared by 4 bases and J by 2 bases, with 6 bases of the junction left unmatched. There are 15 residues in the CDR3. Germline CDR1 SGHRS, CDR2 YFSETQ. In nucleotides, the CDR3 is TGCGCCAGCAGCACCGCAGGGGGCCCCACAGATACGCAGTATTTT. It translates to CASSTAGGPTDTQYF.

This chain joins TRBV19 and TRBJ2-5; possible D gene TRBD2, 5 bases. The J call may be incorrect, as the DNA end agrees better with TRBJ2-7. Germline CDR1 and CDR2: LNHDA and SQIVND (reference sequence). The CDR3 contains 13 residues. The CDR3 spells CASSIGEGYEQYF. CDR3 in DNA: TGTGCCAGTAGTATAGGCGAGGGCTACGAGCAGTACTTC.

This chain uses TRBV29-1 with TRBJ2-1; 12 nucleotides align to TRBD1. This CDR3 region has 14 residues. Per the germline V gene, CDR1 is SQVTM and CDR2 is ANQGSEA. The junction had 10 bases not matched to a gene; V was cut back by 8 bases and J by 8 bases. CDR3 nucleotides: TGCAGCACCCGGGGGACAGGGGGCAGGTATGAGCAGTTCTTC. Its protein is CSTRGTGGRYEQFF.

In this sample, this clone turned up a few times. The V and J genes are TRBV6-5 and TRBJ1-4; D is possibly TRBD1 (6 bases). Per germline, CDR1 MNHEY and CDR2 SVGAGI. Deletions cut 6 bases from V and 6 bases from J, with 14 bases between. This CDR3 region has 14 residues. CDR3 coding DNA: TGTGCCAGCAGGCCACAGGGAGGGGATGAAAAACTGTTTTTT. It is translated as CASRPQGGDEKLFF.

This clone was observed a handful of times. The genes are TRBV7-9 and TRBJ2-1, with a weak D call TRBD1 (6 bases). The V gene lost 5 bases and the J gene lost 4 bases, with 18 bases spanning the gap. The CDR3 has 16 residues. Per the germline V gene, CDR1 is SEHNR and CDR2 is FQNEAQ (reference sequence). The CDR3 DNA sequence: TGTGCCAGCAGCCCAACCTGGGGGCCCCGGTACAATGAGCAGTTCTTC. Translated, it gives CASSPTWGPRYNEQFF.

This clone was seen just once. The J gene is TRBJ2-7, the V gene TRBV27; D call uncertain. Germline loops: CDR1 MNHEY, CDR2 SMNVEV (reference sequence). CDR3 length: 13 residues. The V end was cut by 1 base, the J end by 1 base, with 5 bases between. In DNA, the CDR3 is TGTGCCAGCAGTTTATACCTATCCTACGAGCAGTACTTC. It specifies CASSLYLSYEQYF.

V and J are TRBV7-9 and TRBJ2-7; D not certain. V was pared by 5 bases and J by 2 bases, with 16 bases between. The germline V gene encodes CDR1 SEHNR and CDR2 FQNEAQ (reference sequence). This CDR3 has 15 amino acids. CDR3 sequence reads: CASSRESADPYEQYF. Here the CDR3 DNA reads TGTGCCAGCAGCAGAGAATCGGCCGACCCCTACGAGCAGTACTTC.

To note about this clone: Other DNA sequences in the sample encode the same CDR3. The chain uses TRBV30 and TRBJ2-3, with 7 bases matching TRBD1. J lost 0 bases, V lost 0 bases, and 6 bases had no gene match. Germline V gene data show CDR1 as GTSNPN and CDR2 as SVGIG (reference sequence). This CDR3 region has 16 residues. Here the CDR3 DNA reads TGTGCCTGGAGTGTATGGGCAGGGGGTAGCACAGATACGCAGTATTTT. This encodes CAWSVWAGGSTDTQYF.

V is TRBV27 and J is TRBJ2-3; 9 bases align to TRBD2. Germline V CDR1 and CDR2: MNHEY, SMNVEV (reference sequence). The CDR3 totals 14 residues. The J segment lost 1 base and the V segment lost 7 bases, leaving 3 bases of the junction unmatched. CDR3 nucleotide sequence: TGTGCCAGCAACTTAGCGGGAGGCACAGATACGCAGTATTTT. This translates into CASNLAGGTDTQYF.